This T cell receptor (beta chain) was recovered during a study of blood T cell repertoires in COVID-19. CDR1 is SGHAT, CDR2 FQNNGV, per germline. V lost 4 bases and J 8 bases, leaving 15 bases between the germline ends. The CDR3 totals 14 residues. Using immunoSEQ multiplex PCR, the repertoire was profiled, and TCRdb retains in-frame clones only, with some absent. The sample consists of around 170,000 clones, around 86% of them appearing once. The chain recombines TRBV11-2 with TRBJ2-1; possibly TRBD1 for D (5 bases). Sequencing used peripheral blood. The sequence was obtained from a man in his fifties with active or convalescent COVID-19. The CDR3 bases are TGTGCCAGCAGCTACAACCGGGCCAGGGATGAGCAGTTCTTC. It translates to CASSYNRARDEQFF.